The TCR beta chain described here comes from a study of CD8+CD57+ T cells in acquired aplastic anemia. Study context: Sorting CD4+ and CD8+ cells gave DNA averaging roughly 3.5 ug. Study-wide results and caveats: Shared by patients and controls, twenty-nine CD8+ CDR3s were abundant in patients.

Genomic DNA acted as the template from which TCR beta VDJ combination and CDR3 sequence profiling were carried out. TCRdb processed the reads anew with MiXCR; each CDR3 protein has one entry. This sample has about 270,000 distinct CDR3 sequences, with about 80% found just once. Concerning this clonotype itself: No antigen is known for it.

The authors sequenced patients whose flow cytometry had shown CD8+CD57+ cell expansion. This TCR was recovered from a human donor with aplastic anemia. Specimen: sorted CD4+, CD8+, or CD8+CD57+ T cells (not recorded which) from PBMCs.

Here the CDR3 DNA reads TGTGCCAGCAGCCAAGACCGGGACAGGGACAATTCACCCCTCCACTTT. Protein product: CASSQDRDRDNSPLHF. The chain has TRBV4-2 and TRBJ1-6; 9 nucleotides line up with TRBD1. This CDR3 contains 16 residues. V lost 0 bases and J lost 7; bases outside the gene matches: 4. CDR1 is LGHNA, CDR2 YNFKEQ, per germline.